The T cell receptor (beta chain) described here comes from a study of glioma-infiltrating T cells. This clonotype was seen ten or more times. TCR alpha and beta CDR3 regions were amplified from RNA using iRepertoire nested multiplex PCR. MiXCR, applied by TCRdb to the multiplex PCR reads, yields one record per CDR3 protein. Of 100,000 to 150,000 distinct CDR3 sequences detected, approximately 26% appear once; the ten largest clones hold under 35%. This TCR came from a human donor with low-grade glioma or glioblastoma, undergoing nonglioma brain surgery, or in good health (not recorded which). Sequenced: glioma tissue, nonneoplastic brain tissue, or PBMCs (not recorded which).

The CDR3 DNA is TGTGCCAGCAGCTCGCAGGGACAGGGAATCGGCAATGAGCAGTTCTTC. Amino acids: CASSSQGQGIGNEQFF. The J gene is TRBJ2-1, the V gene TRBV7-2; 9 nucleotides align to TRBD1. With V trimmed by 4 bases and J by 6 bases, 10 bases remained unmatched. CDR1 is SGHTA and CDR2 is FQGNSA in the germline V gene. CDR3 size: 16 residues. The full variable domain, rest sourced from reference TRBV7-2 and TRBJ2-1, is GAGVSQSPSNKVTEKGKDVELRCDPISGHTALYWYRQSLGQGLEFLIYFQGNSAPDKSGLPSDRFSAERTGGSVSTLTIQRTQQEDSAVYLCASSSQGQGIGNEQFFGPGTRLTVL.